Here is one T cell receptor beta chain with its context. What it binds is unknown. Profiled with immunoSEQ multiplex PCR; TCRdb holds only in-frame clones, not every one. Of about 16,000 clones listed, 70% to 90% are singletons. Adults with ileal or ileocolonic Crohn's disease and an indication for resection were eligible. The germline CDR1 and CDR2 sequences are SGHNT and YYREEE (reference sequence). The CDR3 spans 13 residues. Germline trimming cut 4 bases from V and 2 bases from J; bases unmatched to any gene: 2. These data are taken from a study of T cell repertoires in ileal Crohn's disease. The study, taken as a whole, reports: Sorted CD8 T cells held more high-frequency clones than CD4. Active smokers at surgery had more clonal expansions than non-smokers. Every patient over 26.8% clonality showed endoscopic recurrence.

V usage is TRBV5-4 and J usage is TRBJ1-2; 7 nucleotides align to TRBD1. This TCR was sampled from an adult with Crohn's disease. Sequencing input: ileal tissue. The CDR3 is CASSPDRNYGYTF. In nucleotides, the CDR3 is TGTGCCAGCAGCCCGGACAGGAACTATGGCTACACCTTC.